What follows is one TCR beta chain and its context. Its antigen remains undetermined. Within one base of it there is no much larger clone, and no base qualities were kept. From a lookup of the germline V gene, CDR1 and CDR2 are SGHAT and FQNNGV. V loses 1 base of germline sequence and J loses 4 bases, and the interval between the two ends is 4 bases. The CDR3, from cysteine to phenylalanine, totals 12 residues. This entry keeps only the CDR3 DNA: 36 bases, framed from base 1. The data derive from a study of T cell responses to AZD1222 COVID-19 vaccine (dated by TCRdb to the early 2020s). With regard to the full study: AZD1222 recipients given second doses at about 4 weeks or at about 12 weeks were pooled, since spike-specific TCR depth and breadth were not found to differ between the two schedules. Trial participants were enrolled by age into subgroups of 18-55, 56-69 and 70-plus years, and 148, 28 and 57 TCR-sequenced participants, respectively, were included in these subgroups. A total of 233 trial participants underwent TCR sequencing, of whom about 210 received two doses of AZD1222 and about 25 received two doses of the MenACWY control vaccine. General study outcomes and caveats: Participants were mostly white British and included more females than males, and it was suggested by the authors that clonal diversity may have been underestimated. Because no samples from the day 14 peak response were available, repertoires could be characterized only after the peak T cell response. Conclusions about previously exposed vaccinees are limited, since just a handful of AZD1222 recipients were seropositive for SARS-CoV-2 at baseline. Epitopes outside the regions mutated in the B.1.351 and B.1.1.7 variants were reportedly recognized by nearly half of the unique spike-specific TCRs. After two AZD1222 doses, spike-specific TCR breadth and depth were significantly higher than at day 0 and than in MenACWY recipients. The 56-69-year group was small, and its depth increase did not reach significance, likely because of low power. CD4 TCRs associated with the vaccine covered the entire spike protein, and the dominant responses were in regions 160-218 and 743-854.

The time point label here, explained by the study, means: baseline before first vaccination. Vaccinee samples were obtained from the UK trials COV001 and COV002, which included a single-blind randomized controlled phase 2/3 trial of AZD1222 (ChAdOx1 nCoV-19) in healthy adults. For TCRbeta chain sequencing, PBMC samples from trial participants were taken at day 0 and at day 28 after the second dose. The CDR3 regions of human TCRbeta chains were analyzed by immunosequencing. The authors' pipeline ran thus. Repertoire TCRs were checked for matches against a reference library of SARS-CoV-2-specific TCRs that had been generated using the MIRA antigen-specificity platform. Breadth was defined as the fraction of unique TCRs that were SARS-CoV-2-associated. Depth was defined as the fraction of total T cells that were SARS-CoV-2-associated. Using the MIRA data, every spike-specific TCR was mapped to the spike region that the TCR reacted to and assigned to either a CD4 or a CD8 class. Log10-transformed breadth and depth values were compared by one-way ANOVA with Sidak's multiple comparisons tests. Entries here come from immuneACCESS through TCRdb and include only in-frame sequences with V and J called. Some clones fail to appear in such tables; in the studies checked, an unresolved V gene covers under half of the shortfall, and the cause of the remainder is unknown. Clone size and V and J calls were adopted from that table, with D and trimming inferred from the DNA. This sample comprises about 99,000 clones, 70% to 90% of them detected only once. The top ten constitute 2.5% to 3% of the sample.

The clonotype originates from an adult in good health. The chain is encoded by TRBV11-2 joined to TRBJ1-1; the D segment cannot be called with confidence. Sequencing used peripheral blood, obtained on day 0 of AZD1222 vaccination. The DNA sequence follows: TGTGCCAGCAGCTTAGCCAGCACTGAAGCTTTCTTT. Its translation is CASSLASTEAFF.